The T cell receptor (beta chain) under discussion was sequenced for a study of blood T cell repertoires in COVID-19 (dated by TCRdb to 2019 to 2021). For context, the study as a whole: The collaborator samples originated in the United States, Italy and Spain and spanned the acute and convalescent phases of COVID-19. The material from the prospective study consisted of cDNA or gDNA derived from T cells, B-cell-depleted T cells, or PBMCs. Subjects who had been exposed to COVID-19, were actively infected with it, or had recovered from it provided the deeply sampled blood TCRbeta repertoires that made up the dataset. A freely available public database, intended as a resource for researchers studying the immune response to SARS-CoV-2, is where the repertoires were released. Samples were obtained from the ongoing ImmuneRACE study (first 160 participants) and from 1,254 subjects provided by 6 global collaborators. Sample metadata almost always included a de-identified subject ID, COVID-19 status, age in years and sex. Where available, HLA class I and class II types were obtained from metadata supplied by the sample provider rather than from assay-based typing. The research as a whole found: The quantity of clinical and demographic metadata differed by source and by participant and was supplied without curation.

For this clone: Its cognate antigen has yet to be identified. Base qualities were left out, and no much larger clone turns up one base away.

The collaborating institutions used their own protocols to collect whole blood in K2EDTA tubes. Collaborator samples were shipped for TCRbeta analysis as frozen whole blood, isolated PBMCs, or DNA extracted from either sample type. TCRbeta CDR3 regions were amplified from genomic DNA by means of the immunoSEQ Assay, a bias-controlled multiplex PCR. Turning to the authors' computational methods: The number of nucleated cells in each sample was estimated by amplification of reference gene primers within the assay. To quantify the absolute abundance of each unique TCRbeta CDR3 rearrangement, sequence reads were collapsed and filtered. For each sample, productive Simpson clonality was calculated as the square root of Simpson's diversity index across productive rearrangements. What TCRdb holds here is the immuneACCESS table cut down to in-frame rearrangements. Part of the clones is not present; checked against another copy, under half of the missing clones reflect an unresolved V gene, and the others are unexplained. That table is the source of V, J and clone size, and D and trimming were worked out from the DNA. The sample records around 25,000 clones, 80% to 90% of which are singletons. The ten most abundant clones make up 25% of the sample.

The junction shows trimming of 10 bases on V and 0 bases on J, plus 16 bases between the germline ends. As encoded in the germline V gene, CDR1 is SGHVT while CDR2 is SQSDAQ. The CDR3 numbers 15 residues from cysteine through phenylalanine. Kept here is only the CDR3 DNA, which spans 45 bases and is read in frame from base 1. This chain joins TRBV7-4 to TRBJ1-5; too little of a D gene remains to name it. Sequenced input: peripheral blood. The TCR was taken from a human donor with active COVID-19. The donor label of this sample is uncertain. The DNA reads as follows: TGTGCCACCACTACGGCTAGGAGTAGCAATCAGCCCCAGCATTTT. Its protein reads: CATTTARSSNQPQHF.